This T cell receptor beta chain was found in a study of molecular identifiers for immune sequencing clone quantification (dated by TCRdb to about 2018). Broadly, across the study: For a replicate experiment, the RNA from either 20,000 or 100,000 naive CD8 T cells was divided into five aliquots, and four of those aliquots went on to sequencing. CD8 T cells were used in a methods study to benchmark molecular-identifier clustering-based TCR repertoire sequencing (MIDCIRS) and TCR RNA copy counting. General study outcomes and caveats: Modeling gave about three recovered TCR RNA copies per cell versus 7.5 to 10 by digital PCR, implying about 30% capture efficiency. The naive libraries included spiked-in Jurkat TCR RNA (10 copies' worth), and this Jurkat TCR RNA is not part of the donor repertoire. Highly expanded clone sizes could be underestimated because identical TCR molecules may share a barcode. A single cell's worth of spiked-in Jurkat TCR RNA was reported detectable even among under 1.1 million naive CD8 T cells. In CMV-specific effector cells, clones with more than 20 RNA copies contained over 98% of molecules, whereas in naive cells such clones contained under 1% of molecules. When barcode sub-clustering was not used, chimeric consensus sequences inflated TCR diversity, with chimeras reaching as high as 47%.

According to the germline V gene, CDR1 reads SQVTM and CDR2 reads ANQGSEA. CDR3 length: 12 amino acids, cysteine to phenylalanine. Of the read, only the CDR3 DNA is kept; its 36 bases are in frame from base 1. The junction shows trimming of 6 bases on V and 1 base on J, plus 7 bases between the germline ends. Naive CD8 T cell libraries were made from 20,000 to 1,000,000 sorted cells using 10%, 30% or 50% of purified RNA. On a BD FACSAria II, naive CD8 T cells were FACS-sorted as CD8+CD4-CCR7+CD45RA+ and collected into RLT Plus buffer. To test detection sensitivity, Jurkat RNA equal to 10 or so TCR copies was added to samples of about 20,000-1,000,000 naive CD8 T cells. CD8 T cells were enriched with RosetteSep CD8+ T Cell Enrichment Cocktail and Ficoll-Paque, followed by ACK red cell lysis. This clonotype was detected ten times or more. Its antigen is currently not known. Per-base quality was not reported, and no clone a single base away is much larger than it.

The library came from PCR. The instrument was a NextSeq 500. Bulk TCR libraries were prepared as previously described, using TCR primers listed in Table S5. Purification of total RNA was performed with the Qiagen AllPrep DNA/RNA kit. Reads from multiple sequencing runs of the same library were pooled before analysis. Turning to the authors' computational methods: Reads were retained only if the reads had an exact TCR constant sequence, and the retained reads were trimmed to 150 nt and grouped according to their 12-nt molecular barcodes. Reads in each barcode group were sub-clustered using a 15% Levenshtein threshold, and a quality-weighted consensus sequence was built for each RNA molecule. Non-functional sequences were removed, as were lower-count sequences one edit away from another. On the basis of fitting two negative binomial distributions, barcode sub-clusters with fewer than 20% of the maximum read count were discarded. TCRdb reworked the public reads: Q25 trimming with fastp, MiXCR clone assembly, productive beta chains retained. Rows are combined by CDR3 protein, so each entry shows the most common genes and DNA. Here the V and J calls rest on TCRdb's processing, not on the authors' analysis. Present in this sample are some 580,000 distinct CDR3 sequences, roughly 27% of which were seen just once. Together, the top ten hold approximately 0.75% of the sample.

The specimen was naive CD8+ T cells from blood, with Jurkat cell RNA spiked in. The sample's cell subset or site label, decoded: FACS-sorted CD8+CD4-CCR7+CD45RA+ naive T cells. The sequence derives from a human donor in good health. Some libraries in this study had Jurkat cell RNA spiked in. The chain is made from TRBV29-1 and TRBJ2-1, with the D gene not clear enough to name. The CDR3 is CSVLRSYNEQFF. The DNA is as follows: TGCAGCGTCCTAAGGTCCTACAATGAGCAGTTCTTC.